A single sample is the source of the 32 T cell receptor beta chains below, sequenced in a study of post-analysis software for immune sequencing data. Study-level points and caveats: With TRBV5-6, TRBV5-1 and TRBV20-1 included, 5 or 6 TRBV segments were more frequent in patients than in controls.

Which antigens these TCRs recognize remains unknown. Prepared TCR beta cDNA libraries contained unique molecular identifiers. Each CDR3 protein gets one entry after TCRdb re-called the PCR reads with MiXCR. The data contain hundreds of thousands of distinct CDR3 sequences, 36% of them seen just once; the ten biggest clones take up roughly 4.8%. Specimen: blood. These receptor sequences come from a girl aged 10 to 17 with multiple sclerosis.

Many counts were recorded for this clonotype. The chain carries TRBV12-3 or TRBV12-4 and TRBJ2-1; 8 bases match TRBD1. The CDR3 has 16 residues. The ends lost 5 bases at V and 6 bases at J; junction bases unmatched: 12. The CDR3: CASSPVSGQATNEQFF. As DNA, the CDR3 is TGTGCCAGCAGTCCAGTCTCGGGACAGGCTACCAATGAGCAGTTCTTC.

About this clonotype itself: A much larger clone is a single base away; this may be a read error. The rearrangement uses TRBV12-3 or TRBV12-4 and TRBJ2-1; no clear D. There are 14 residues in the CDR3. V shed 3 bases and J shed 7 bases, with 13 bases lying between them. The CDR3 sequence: CASSFSERSNEQFF. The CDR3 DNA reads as TGTGCCAGCAGTTTCAGCGAGAGGTCGAATGAGCAGTTCTTC.

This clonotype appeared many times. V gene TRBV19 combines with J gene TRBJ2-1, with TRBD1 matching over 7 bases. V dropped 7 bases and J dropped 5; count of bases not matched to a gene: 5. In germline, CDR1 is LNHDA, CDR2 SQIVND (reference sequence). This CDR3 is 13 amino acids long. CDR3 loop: CASKQGIDNEQFF. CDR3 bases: TGTGCCAGTAAACAGGGGATCGACAATGAGCAGTTCTTC.

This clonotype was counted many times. CDR3 in amino acids: CASRESHYEQYF. CDR3 bases: TGTGCCAGCAGGGAGAGTCACTACGAGCAGTACTTC. This chain joins TRBV2 and TRBJ2-7, with no clear D. The germline V and J ends were trimmed by 6 bases and 3 bases, with 9 bases remaining between them. Germline values: CDR1 SNHLY, CDR2 FYNNEI. The CDR3 is 12 amino acids.

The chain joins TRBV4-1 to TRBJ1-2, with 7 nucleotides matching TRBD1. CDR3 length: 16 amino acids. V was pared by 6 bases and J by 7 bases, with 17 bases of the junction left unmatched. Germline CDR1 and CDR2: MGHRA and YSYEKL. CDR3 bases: TGCGCCAGCAGATCCTTGGGTGGGGACAGTTCCTTTGGCTACACCTTC. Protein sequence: CASRSLGGDSSFGYTF.

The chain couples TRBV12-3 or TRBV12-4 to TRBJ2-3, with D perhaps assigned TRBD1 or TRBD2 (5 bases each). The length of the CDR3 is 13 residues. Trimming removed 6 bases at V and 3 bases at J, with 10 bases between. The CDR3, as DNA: TGTGCCAGCAGCATGGGGGATACAGATACGCAGTATTTT. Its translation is CASSMGDTDTQYF.

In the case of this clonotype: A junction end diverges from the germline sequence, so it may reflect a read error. CDR3 in amino acids: CASSLGPQGGNERFF. The CDR3, as DNA: TGCGCCAGCAGCTTGGGCCCACAGGGGGGAAATGAGCGGTTCTTC. The genes are TRBV5-1 and TRBJ2-1; 8 positions agree with TRBD1. This CDR3 has 15 residues. Germline V gives CDR1 SGHRS, CDR2 YFSETQ.

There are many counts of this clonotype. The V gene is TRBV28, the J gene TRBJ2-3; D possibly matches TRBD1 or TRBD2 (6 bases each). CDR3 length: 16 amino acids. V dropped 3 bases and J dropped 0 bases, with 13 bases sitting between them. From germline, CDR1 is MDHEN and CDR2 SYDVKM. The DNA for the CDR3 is TGTGCCAGCAGTTTCATCGGGGGCCTTAGCACAGATACGCAGTATTTT. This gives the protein CASSFIGGLSTDTQYF.

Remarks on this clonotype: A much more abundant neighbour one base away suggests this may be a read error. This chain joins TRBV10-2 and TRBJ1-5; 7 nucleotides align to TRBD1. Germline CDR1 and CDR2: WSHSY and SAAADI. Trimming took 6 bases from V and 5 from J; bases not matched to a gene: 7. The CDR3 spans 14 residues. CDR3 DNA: TGCGCCAGCAGGGAGACAGGGCTGGATCAGCCCCAGCATTTT. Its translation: CASRETGLDQPQHF.

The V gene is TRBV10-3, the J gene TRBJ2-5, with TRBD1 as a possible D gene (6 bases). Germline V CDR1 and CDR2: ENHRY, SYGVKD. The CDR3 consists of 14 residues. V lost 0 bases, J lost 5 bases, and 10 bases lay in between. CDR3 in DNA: TGTGCCATCAGTGAGTCGACTGGGGGCGAGACCCAGTACTTC. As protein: CAISESTGGETQYF.

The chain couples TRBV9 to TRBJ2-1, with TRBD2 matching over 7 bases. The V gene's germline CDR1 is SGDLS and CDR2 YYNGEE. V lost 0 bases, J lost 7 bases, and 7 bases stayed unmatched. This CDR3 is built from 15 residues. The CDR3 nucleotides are TGTGCCAGCAGCGTAGATACGGGAGGACTTAATGAGCAGTTCTTC. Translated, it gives CASSVDTGGLNEQFF.

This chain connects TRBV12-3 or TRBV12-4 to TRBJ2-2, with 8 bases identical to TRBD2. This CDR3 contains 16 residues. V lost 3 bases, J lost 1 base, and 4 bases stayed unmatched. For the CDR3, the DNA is TGTGCCAGCAGTTTGAGGCTAGCGGGGAACACCGGGGAGCTGTTTTTT. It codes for CASSLRLAGNTGELFF.

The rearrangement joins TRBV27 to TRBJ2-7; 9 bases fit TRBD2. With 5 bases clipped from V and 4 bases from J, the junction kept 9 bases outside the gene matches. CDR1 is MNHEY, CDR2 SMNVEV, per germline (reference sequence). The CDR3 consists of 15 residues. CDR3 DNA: TGTGCCAGCAGTGGATCAGCTAGCGGGGATTACGAGCAGTACTTC. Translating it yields CASSGSASGDYEQYF.

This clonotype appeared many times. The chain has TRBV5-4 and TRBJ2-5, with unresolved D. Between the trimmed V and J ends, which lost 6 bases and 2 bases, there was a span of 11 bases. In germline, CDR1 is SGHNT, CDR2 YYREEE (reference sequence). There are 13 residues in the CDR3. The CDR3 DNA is TGTGCCAGCACCACTTCCCTTCAAGAGACCCAGTACTTC. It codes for CASTTSLQETQYF.

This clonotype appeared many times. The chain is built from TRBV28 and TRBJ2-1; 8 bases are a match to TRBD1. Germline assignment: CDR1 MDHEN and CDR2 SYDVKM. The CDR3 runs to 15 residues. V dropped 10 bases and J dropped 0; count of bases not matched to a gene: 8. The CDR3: CATGRTGSSYNEQFF. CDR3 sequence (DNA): TGTGCCACGGGCCGGACAGGGAGCTCCTACAATGAGCAGTTCTTC.

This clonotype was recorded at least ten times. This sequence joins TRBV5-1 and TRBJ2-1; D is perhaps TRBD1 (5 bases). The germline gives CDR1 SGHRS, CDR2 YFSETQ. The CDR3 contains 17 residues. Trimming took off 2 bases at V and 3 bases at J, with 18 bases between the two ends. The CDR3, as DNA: TGCGCCAGCAGCTTAGACGGACATCTGGCAAGCTACAATGAGCAGTTCTTC. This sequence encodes CASSLDGHLASYNEQFF.

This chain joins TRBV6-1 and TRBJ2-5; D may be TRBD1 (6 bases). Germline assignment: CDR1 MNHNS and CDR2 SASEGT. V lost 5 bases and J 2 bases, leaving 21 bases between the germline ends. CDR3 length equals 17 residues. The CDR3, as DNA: TGTGCCAGCAGTAGGGGTCTCCAGGGGCCGGGGCAAGAGACCCAGTACTTC. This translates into CASSRGLQGPGQETQYF.

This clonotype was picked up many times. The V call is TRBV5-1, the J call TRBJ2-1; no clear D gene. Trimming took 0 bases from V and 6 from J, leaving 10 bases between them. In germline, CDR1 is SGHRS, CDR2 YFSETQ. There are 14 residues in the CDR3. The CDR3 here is CASSLGAASNEQFF. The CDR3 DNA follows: TGCGCCAGCAGCTTGGGGGCGGCCAGCAATGAGCAGTTCTTC.

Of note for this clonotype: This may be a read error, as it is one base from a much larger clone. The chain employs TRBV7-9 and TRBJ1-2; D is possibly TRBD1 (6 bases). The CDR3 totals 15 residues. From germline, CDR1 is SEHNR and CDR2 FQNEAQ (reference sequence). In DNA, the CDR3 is TGTACCAGCAGCGCTAAAGGACAGCTCAACTATGGCTACACCTTC. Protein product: CTSSAKGQLNYGYTF. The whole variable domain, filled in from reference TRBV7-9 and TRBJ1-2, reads DTGVSQNPRHKITKRGQNVTFRCDPISEHNRLYWYRQTLGQGPEFLTYFQNEAQLEKSRLLSDRFSAERPKGSFSTLEIQRTEQGDSAMYLCTSSAKGQLNYGYTFGSGTRLTVV.

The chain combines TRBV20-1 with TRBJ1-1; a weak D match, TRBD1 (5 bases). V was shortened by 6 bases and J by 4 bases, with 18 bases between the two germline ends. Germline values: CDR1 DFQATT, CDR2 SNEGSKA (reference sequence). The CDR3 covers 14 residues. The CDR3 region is CSASRGGGGTEAFF. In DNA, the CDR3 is TGCAGTGCCAGCCGCGGGGGGGGAGGCACTGAAGCTTTCTTT.

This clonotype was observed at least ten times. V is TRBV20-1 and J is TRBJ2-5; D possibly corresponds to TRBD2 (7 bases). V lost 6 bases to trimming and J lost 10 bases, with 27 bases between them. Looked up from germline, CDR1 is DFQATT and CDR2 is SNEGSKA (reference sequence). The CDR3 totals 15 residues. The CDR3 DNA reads TGCAGTGCCCCCGAAGGGGGGGGCCCTGATGTCAACCAGTACTTC. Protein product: CSAPEGGGPDVNQYF.

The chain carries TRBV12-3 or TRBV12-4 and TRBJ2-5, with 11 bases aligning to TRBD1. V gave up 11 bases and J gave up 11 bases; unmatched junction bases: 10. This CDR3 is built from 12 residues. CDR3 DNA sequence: TGTGCCGGACAGGGGGCAGGGAATGAGCAGTACTTC. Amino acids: CAGQGAGNEQYF.

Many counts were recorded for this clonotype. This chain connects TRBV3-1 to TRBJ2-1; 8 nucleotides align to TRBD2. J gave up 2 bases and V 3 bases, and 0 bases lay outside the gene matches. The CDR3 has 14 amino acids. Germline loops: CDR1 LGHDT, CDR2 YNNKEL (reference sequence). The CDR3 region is CASSQGLAYNEQFF. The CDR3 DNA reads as TGTGCCAGCAGCCAGGGACTAGCCTACAATGAGCAGTTCTTC.

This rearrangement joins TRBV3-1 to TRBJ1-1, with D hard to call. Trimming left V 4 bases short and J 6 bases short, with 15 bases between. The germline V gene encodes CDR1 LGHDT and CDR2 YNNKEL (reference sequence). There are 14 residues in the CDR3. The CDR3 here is CASSRSASSAEAFF. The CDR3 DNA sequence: TGTGCCAGCAGCCGTTCCGCGTCTTCTGCTGAAGCTTTCTTT. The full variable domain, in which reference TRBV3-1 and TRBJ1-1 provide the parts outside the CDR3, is DTAVSQTPKYLVTQMGNDKSIKCEQNLGHDTMYWYKQDSKKFLKIMFSYNNKELIINETVPNRFSPKSPDKAHLNLHINSLELGDSAVYFCASSRSASSAEAFFGQGTRLTVV.

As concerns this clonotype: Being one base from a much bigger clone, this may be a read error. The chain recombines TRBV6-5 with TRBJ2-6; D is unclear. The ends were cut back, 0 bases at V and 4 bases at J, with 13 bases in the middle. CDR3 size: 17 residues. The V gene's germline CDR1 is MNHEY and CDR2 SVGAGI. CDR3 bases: TGTGCCAGCAGTTACTCTATCAGATATGAAGGGGCCAACGTCCTGACTTTC. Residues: CASSYSIRYEGANVLTF.

The CDR3 region is CASSLTGSRYEQYF. The DNA of the CDR3 is TGTGCCAGCAGCTTAACCGGGTCAAGATACGAGCAGTACTTC. This chain connects TRBV7-3 to TRBJ2-7; D gene unclear. CDR1 and CDR2 from the germline V gene are SGHTA and FQGTGA. The CDR3 consists of 14 residues. V was cut by 0 bases and J by 4 bases, with 10 bases left in between.

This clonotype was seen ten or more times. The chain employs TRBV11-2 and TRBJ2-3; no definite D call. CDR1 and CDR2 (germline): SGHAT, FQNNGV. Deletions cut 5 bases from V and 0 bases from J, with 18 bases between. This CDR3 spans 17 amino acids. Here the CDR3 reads CASSLWYEAHSTDTQYF. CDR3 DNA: TGTGCCAGCAGCCTGTGGTATGAAGCGCACAGCACAGATACGCAGTATTTT.

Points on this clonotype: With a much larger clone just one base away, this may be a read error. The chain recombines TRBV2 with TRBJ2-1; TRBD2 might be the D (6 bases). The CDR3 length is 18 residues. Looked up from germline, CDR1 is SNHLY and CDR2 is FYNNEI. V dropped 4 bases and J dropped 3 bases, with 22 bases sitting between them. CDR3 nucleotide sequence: TGTGCCAGCAGTGGACGTATCGGGACTGGAAAGGGCTACAATGAGCAGTTCTTC. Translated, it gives CASSGRIGTGKGYNEQFF. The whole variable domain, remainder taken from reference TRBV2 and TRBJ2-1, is EPEVTQTPSHQVTQMGQEVILRCVPISNHLYFYWYRQILGQKVEFLVSFYNNEISEKSEIFDDQFSVERPDGSNFTLKIRSTKLEDSAMYFCASSGRIGTGKGYNEQFFGPGTRLTVL.

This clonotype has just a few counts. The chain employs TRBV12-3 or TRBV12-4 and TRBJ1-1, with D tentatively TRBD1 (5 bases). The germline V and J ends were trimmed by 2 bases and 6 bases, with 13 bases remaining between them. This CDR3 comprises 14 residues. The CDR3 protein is CASSLQGVWPEAFF. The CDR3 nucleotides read TGTGCCAGCAGTTTACAGGGAGTCTGGCCTGAAGCTTTCTTT.

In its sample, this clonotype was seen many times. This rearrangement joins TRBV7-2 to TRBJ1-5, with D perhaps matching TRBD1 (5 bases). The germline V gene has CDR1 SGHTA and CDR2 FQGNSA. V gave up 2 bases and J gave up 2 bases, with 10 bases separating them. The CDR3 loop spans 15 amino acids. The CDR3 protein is CASSLQGLRNQPQHF. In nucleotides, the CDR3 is TGTGCCAGCAGCTTACAGGGATTGCGCAATCAGCCCCAGCATTTT.

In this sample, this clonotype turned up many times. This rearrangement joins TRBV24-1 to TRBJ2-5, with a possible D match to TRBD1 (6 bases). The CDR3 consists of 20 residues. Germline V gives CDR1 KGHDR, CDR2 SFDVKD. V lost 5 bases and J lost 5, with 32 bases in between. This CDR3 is CATSVSPGSRGWLHRETQYF. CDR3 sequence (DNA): TGTGCCACCAGTGTCTCCCCTGGTAGCAGGGGATGGCTCCATCGGGAGACCCAGTACTTC.

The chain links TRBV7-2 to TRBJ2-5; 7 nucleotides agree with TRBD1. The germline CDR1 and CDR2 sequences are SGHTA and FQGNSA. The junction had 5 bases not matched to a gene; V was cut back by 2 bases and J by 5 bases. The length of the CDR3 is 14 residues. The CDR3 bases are TGTGCCAGCAGCTTATCAGGACAGGCGGAGACCCAGTACTTC. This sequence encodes CASSLSGQAETQYF.